The present T cell receptor (beta chain) was sequenced within a study of blood T cell repertoires in COVID-19. Trimming removed 7 bases at V and 2 bases at J, with 9 bases between. The CDR3 covers 13 residues. Enrollees, about 18 to 90 years old, lived in about two dozen US areas. The repertoire was sequenced with immunoSEQ multiplex PCR; TCRdb's copy has only in-frame clones and lacks some. The sample holds some 410,000 clones; roughly 90% are singletons and the top ten take over 0.9%. This chain links TRBV12-3 or TRBV12-4 with TRBJ1-5; D is possibly TRBD1 (5 bases). The sample taken for sequencing was PBMCs or T cells enriched from blood (not recorded which). The sequence came from a woman in her thirties with acute COVID-19. DNA for the CDR3: TGTGCCAGCACTGCACAGGGCAATCAGCCCCAGCATTTT. It specifies CASTAQGNQPQHF.